This T cell receptor (beta chain) was captured in a study of cytomegalovirus exposure and HLA in healthy donors. Trimming removed 6 bases from V and 8 bases from J; junction bases left unmatched: 4. The CDR3 runs 13 residues. CDR1 and CDR2 from the germline V gene are SNHLY and FYNNEI. Study-wide points: Under in vitro conditions, three CMV-associated chains were confirmed as specific for CMV antigens.

Method: immunoSEQ multiplex PCR; TCRdb's copy keeps in-frame clones and lacks some. The sample shows about 280,000 clones, 88% of them seen only once. To note about this clone: What it binds is unknown.

The sequencing input was PBMCs. The receptor was derived from a woman aged 18-35 years in good health and CMV-seronegative. This chain joins TRBV2 and TRBJ2-1; TRBD1 aligns across 10 bases. Here the CDR3 reads CASSPGQGDEQFF. CDR3 nucleotides: TGTGCCAGCAGCCCCGGACAGGGGGATGAGCAGTTCTTC.